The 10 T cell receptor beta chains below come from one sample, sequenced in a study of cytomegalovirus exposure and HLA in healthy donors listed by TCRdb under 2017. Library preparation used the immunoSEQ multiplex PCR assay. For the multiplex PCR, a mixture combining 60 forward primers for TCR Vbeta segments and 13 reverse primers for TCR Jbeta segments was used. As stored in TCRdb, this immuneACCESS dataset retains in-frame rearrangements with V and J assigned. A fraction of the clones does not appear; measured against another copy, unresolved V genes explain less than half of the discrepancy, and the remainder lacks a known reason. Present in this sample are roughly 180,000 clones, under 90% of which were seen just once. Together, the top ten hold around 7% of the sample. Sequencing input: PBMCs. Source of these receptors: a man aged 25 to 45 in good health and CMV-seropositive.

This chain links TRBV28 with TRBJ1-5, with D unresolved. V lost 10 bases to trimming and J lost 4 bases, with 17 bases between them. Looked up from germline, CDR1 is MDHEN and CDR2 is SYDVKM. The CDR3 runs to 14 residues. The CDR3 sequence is CATAGGVTNQPQHF. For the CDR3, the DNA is TGTGCCACCGCGGGTGGGGTCACGAATCAGCCCCAGCATTTT.

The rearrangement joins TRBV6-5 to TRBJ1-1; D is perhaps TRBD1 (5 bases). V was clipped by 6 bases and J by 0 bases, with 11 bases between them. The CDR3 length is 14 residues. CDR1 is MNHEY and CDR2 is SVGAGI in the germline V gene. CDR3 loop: CASRPGGVNTEAFF. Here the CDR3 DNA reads TGTGCCAGCAGGCCTGGAGGGGTGAACACTGAAGCTTTCTTT.

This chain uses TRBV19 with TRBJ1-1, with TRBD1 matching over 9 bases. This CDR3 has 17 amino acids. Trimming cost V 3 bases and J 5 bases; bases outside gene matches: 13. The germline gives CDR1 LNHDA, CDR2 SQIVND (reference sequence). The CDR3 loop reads CASSMGGRDREGTEAFF. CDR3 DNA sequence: TGTGCCAGTAGTATGGGGGGGCGGGACAGGGAGGGAACTGAAGCTTTCTTT.

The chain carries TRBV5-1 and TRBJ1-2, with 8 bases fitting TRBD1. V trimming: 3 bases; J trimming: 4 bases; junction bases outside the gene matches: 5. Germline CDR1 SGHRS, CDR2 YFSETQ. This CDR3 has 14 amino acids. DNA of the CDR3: TGCGCCAGCAGCTGGGGGACAGGACTCTATGGCTACACCTTC. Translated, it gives CASSWGTGLYGYTF. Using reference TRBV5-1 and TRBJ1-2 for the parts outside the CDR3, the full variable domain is KAGVTQTPRYLIKTRGQQVTLSCSPISGHRSVSWYQQTPGQGLQFLFEYFSETQRNKGNFPGRFSGRQFSNSRSEMNVSTLELGDSALYLCASSWGTGLYGYTFGSGTRLTVV.

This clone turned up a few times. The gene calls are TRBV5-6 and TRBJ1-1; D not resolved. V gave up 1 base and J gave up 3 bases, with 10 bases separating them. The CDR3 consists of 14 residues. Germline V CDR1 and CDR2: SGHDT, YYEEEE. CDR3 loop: CASSLYSRDTEAFF. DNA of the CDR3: TGTGCCAGCAGCTTGTACAGTAGAGACACTGAAGCTTTCTTT. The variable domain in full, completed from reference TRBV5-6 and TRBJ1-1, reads DAGVTQSPTHLIKTRGQQVTLRCSPKSGHDTVSWYQQALGQGPQFIFQYYEEEERQRGNFPDRFSGHQFPNYSSELNVNALLLGDSALYLCASSLYSRDTEAFFGQGTRLTVV.

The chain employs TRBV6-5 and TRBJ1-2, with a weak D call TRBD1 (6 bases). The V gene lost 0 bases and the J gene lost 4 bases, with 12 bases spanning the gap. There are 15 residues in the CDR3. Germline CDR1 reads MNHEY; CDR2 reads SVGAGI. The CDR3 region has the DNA TGTGCCAGCAGTTACTCTGGGCAGGGGAGCTATGGCTACACCTTC. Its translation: CASSYSGQGSYGYTF.

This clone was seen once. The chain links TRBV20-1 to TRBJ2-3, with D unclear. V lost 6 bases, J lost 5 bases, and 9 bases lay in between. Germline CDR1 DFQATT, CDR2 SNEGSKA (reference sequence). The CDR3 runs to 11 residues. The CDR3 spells CSAGYKDTQYF. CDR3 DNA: TGCAGTGCCGGGTATAAAGATACGCAGTATTTT.

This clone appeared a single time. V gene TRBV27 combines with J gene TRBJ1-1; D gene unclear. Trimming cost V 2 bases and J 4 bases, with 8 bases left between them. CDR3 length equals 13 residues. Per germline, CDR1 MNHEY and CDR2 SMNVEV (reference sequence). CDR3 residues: CASSLGRATEAFF. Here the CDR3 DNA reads TGTGCCAGCAGTTTAGGGAGGGCCACTGAAGCTTTCTTT.

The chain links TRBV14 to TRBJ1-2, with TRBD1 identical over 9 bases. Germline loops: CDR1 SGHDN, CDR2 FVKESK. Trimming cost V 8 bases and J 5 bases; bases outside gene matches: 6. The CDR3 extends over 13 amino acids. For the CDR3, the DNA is TGTGCCAGCGCCGGGACAGGGTTATATGGCTACACCTTC. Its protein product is CASAGTGLYGYTF.

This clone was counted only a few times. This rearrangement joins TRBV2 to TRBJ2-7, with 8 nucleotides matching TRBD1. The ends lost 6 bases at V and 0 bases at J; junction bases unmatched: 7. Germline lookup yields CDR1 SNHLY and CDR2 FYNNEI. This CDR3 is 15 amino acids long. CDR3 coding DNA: TGTGCCAGCAGCGGGGGACAGGCGGGCTCCTACGAGCAGTACTTC. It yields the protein CASSGGQAGSYEQYF.